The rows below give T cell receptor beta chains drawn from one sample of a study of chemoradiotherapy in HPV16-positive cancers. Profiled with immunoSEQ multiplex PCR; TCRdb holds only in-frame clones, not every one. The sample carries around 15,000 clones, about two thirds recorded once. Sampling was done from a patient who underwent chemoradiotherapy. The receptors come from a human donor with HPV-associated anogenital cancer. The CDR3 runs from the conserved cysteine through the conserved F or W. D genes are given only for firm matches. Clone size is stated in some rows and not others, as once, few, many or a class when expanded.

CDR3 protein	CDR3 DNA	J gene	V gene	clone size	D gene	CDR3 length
CASRGSPAGGPQHF	TGTGCCAGTAGAGGAAGCCCGGCGGGGGGTCCCCAGCATTTT	TRBJ1-5	TRBV19	.	.	14
CASSREKGKRRSGELFF	TGTGCCAGCAGTAGGGAGAAGGGGAAGAGGCGTAGCGGGGAGCTGTTTTTT	TRBJ2-2	TRBV14	.	.	17
CASSRSYEQYF	TGTGCCAGCAGTCGGTCCTACGAGCAGTACTTC	TRBJ2-7	TRBV28	.	.	11
CASSLTARSYEQYF	TGTGCCAGCAGCTTGACAGCCCGATCCTACGAGCAGTACTTC	TRBJ2-7	TRBV7-9	.	.	14
CASSEKSGQGFTRRAFF	TGTGCCAGCAGTGAGAAGTCGGGACAGGGTTTTACACGGAGGGCTTTCTTT	TRBJ1-1	TRBV2	.	TRBD1	17
CASSDDGSSYNEQFF	TGTGCCAGCAGTGATGACGGGAGTTCCTACAATGAGCAGTTCTTC	TRBJ2-1	TRBV2	once	.	15
CASSSTNPIRPISGANVLTF	TGTGCCAGCAGTTCCACTAATCCCATTCGACCGATCTCTGGGGCCAACGTCCTGACTTTC	TRBJ2-6	TRBV28	.	.	20
CSGNLQGVGTQYF	TGCAGCGGCAACCTACAGGGGGTAGGAACCCAGTACTTC	TRBJ2-5	TRBV29-1	.	TRBD1	13
CASSPGGYNEQFF	TGTGCCAGCAGCCCGGGGGGGTACAATGAGCAGTTCTTC	TRBJ2-1	TRBV5-4	.	TRBD2	13
CASSDQGLDYGYTF	TGCGCCAGCAGTGATCAGGGTTTGGACTATGGCTACACCTTC	TRBJ1-2	TRBV10-2	few	.	14
CASSLAHGQGRAQETQYF	TGTGCCAGCAGCTTAGCTCATGGACAGGGTAGGGCACAAGAGACCCAGTACTTC	TRBJ2-5	TRBV7-2	.	TRBD1	18
CASSTKLDSPLHF	TGTGCCAGCAGCACAAAGTTGGATTCACCCCTCCACTTT	TRBJ1-6	TRBV7-2	.	.	13
CASSLYRTAILGYYEQYF	TGTGCCAGCAGCTTATATCGGACTGCTATCCTAGGATACTACGAGCAGTACTTC	TRBJ2-7	TRBV7-9	.	.	18
CASTQGQGIRQPQHF	TGTGCCAGCACCCAGGGACAGGGGATACGTCAGCCCCAGCATTTT	TRBJ1-5	TRBV6-6	.	TRBD1	15
CASSESANDRGWSYEQYF	TGCGCCAGCAGTGAGTCGGCGAACGACAGGGGCTGGAGCTACGAGCAGTACTTC	TRBJ2-7	TRBV10-2	.	TRBD1	18
CASRPFAGDQQYF	TGCGCCAGCAGACCGTTCGCGGGGGACCAGCAGTACTTC	TRBJ2-7	TRBV5-1	.	TRBD2	13
CASSVDGITDTQYF	TGTGCCAGCAGCGTAGACGGGATAACAGATACGCAGTATTTT	TRBJ2-3	TRBV9	.	.	14
CASSLRTDTQYF	TGTGCCAGCTCCCTGCGCACAGATACGCAGTATTTT	TRBJ2-3	TRBV11-2	.	.	12
CASSLGTISPLHF	TGTGCCAGCAGCTTGGGAACGATTTCACCCCTCCACTTT	TRBJ1-6	TRBV5-6	.	.	13
CASSYTDYNSPLHF	TGTGCCAGCAGTTACACAGACTATAATTCACCCCTCCACTTT	TRBJ1-6	TRBV7-8	.	.	14
CAWSHGRASSGNTIYF	TGTGCCTGGTCCCATGGGAGGGCGTCTTCTGGAAACACCATATATTTT	TRBJ1-3	TRBV30	.	.	16
CASSSGSRGGYTF	TGTGCCAGCTCATCCGGGTCCAGGGGCGGCTACACCTTC	TRBJ1-2	TRBV18	.	.	13
CSATPGYEQYF	TGCAGTGCTACACCGGGATACGAGCAGTACTTC	TRBJ2-7	TRBV20-1	.	.	11